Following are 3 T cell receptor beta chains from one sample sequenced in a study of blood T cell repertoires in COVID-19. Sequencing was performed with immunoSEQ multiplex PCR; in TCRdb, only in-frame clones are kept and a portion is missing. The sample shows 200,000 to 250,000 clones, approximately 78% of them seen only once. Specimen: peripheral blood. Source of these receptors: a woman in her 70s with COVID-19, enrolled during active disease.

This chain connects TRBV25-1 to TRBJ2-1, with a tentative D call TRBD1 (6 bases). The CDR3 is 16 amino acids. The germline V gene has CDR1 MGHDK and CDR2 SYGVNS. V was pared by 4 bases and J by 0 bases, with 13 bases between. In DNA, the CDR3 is TGTGCCAGCAGTGGAGACAGGTTTAGCTCCTACAATGAGCAGTTCTTC. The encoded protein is CASSGDRFSSYNEQFF.

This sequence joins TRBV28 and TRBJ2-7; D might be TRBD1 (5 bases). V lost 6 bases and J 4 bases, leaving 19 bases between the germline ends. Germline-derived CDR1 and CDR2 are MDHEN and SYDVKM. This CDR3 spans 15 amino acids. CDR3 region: CASRSRVGKSYEQYF. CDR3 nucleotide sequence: TGTGCCAGCAGGAGCAGGGTTGGAAAATCGTACGAGCAGTACTTC. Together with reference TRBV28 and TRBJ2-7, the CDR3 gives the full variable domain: DVKVTQSSRYLVKRTGEKVFLECVQDMDHENMFWYRQDPGLGLRLIYFSYDVKMKEKGDIPEGYSVSREKKERFSLILESASTNQTSMYLCASRSRVGKSYEQYFGPGTRLTVT.

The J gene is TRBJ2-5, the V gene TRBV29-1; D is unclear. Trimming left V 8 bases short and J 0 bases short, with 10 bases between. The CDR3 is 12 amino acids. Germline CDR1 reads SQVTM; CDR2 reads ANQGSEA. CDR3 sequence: CSWQKDQETQYF. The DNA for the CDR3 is TGCAGCTGGCAGAAAGACCAAGAGACCCAGTACTTC.